The 29 T cell receptor beta chains below were found in one sample sequenced in a study of radiotherapy plus CTLA-4 blockade in lung cancer. Sequenced by immunoSEQ multiplex PCR; TCRdb stores in-frame clones only, minus some. Among about 60,000 clones listed, over 70% were seen once. Sequencing used peripheral blood, obtained from a patient treated with radiotherapy plus ipilimumab. The receptors shown here come from a human donor with non-small cell lung cancer who had a partial response to radiotherapy plus ipilimumab.

V gene TRBV7-2 combines with J gene TRBJ2-7; weak D call: TRBD1 (5 bases). Germline lookup yields CDR1 SGHTA and CDR2 FQGNSA. Trimming pared 1 base from V and 4 bases from J, leaving 11 bases between. The CDR3 is made up of 14 amino acids. The chain's CDR3 is CASSLVTAGYEQYF. In nucleotides, the CDR3 is TGTGCCAGCAGCTTAGTGACGGCAGGGTACGAGCAGTACTTC.

The V and J genes are TRBV5-4 and TRBJ1-2, with TRBD1 identical over 11 bases. Per the germline V gene, CDR1 is SGHNT and CDR2 is YYREEE (reference sequence). The CDR3 runs to 15 residues. Unmatched junction bases numbered 12, after V lost 6 bases and J lost 8 bases. CDR3 amino acids: CASTSPGTGGWGYTF. The CDR3 DNA is TGTGCCAGCACCTCCCCGGGGACAGGGGGTTGGGGCTACACCTTC. Using reference TRBV5-4 and TRBJ1-2 for the parts outside the CDR3, the full variable domain is ETGVTQSPTHLIKTRGQQVTLRCSSQSGHNTVSWYQQALGQGPQFIFQYYREEENGRGNFPPRFSGLQFPNYSSELNVNALELDDSALYLCASTSPGTGGWGYTFGSGTRLTVV.

The sample holds a few counts of this clone. The chain has TRBV5-1 and TRBJ2-2; 9 nucleotides line up with TRBD1. The CDR3 is 15 amino acids. Germline V gene lookup returns CDR1 SGHRS and CDR2 YFSETQ. J gave up 5 bases and V 5 bases, and 7 bases lay outside the gene matches. The CDR3: CASRPGTGRTGELFF. DNA of the CDR3: TGCGCCAGCAGACCCGGGACAGGGAGAACCGGGGAGCTGTTTTTT. The full variable domain, completed using reference TRBV5-1 and TRBJ2-2, is KAGVTQTPRYLIKTRGQQVTLSCSPISGHRSVSWYQQTPGQGLQFLFEYFSETQRNKGNFPGRFSGRQFSNSRSEMNVSTLELGDSALYLCASRPGTGRTGELFFGEGSRLTVL.

This chain uses TRBV5-1 with TRBJ2-2; D is perhaps TRBD1 (5 bases). The V gene lost 1 base and the J gene lost 5 bases, with 9 bases spanning the gap. The germline gives CDR1 SGHRS, CDR2 YFSETQ. This CDR3 contains 14 residues. CDR3 sequence reads: CASSLKGFTGELFF. The CDR3 bases are TGCGCCAGCAGCTTGAAGGGGTTTACCGGGGAGCTGTTTTTT.

The chain uses TRBV5-1 and TRBJ1-1; 7 bases map to TRBD1. From germline, CDR1 is SGHRS and CDR2 YFSETQ. The CDR3 spans 14 residues. The junction had 3 bases not matched to a gene; V was cut back by 4 bases and J by 0 bases. The DNA for the CDR3 is TGCGCCAGCAGCAGGGGACAGATGAACACTGAAGCTTTCTTT. Its translation is CASSRGQMNTEAFF.

Here the CDR3 DNA reads TGTGCCAGCAGTGATTTTACAGGGGCCGCAGATACGCAGTATTTT. It encodes CASSDFTGAADTQYF. The chain recombines TRBV6-1 with TRBJ2-3, with 7 bases that match TRBD1. The CDR3 covers 15 residues. The V gene end was trimmed by 3 bases and the J gene end by 4 bases; junction bases not matched to a gene: 7. The germline gives CDR1 MNHNS, CDR2 SASEGT.

The chain has TRBV6-1 and TRBJ1-5; the D gene is possibly TRBD1 (6 bases). The germline V and J ends were trimmed by 5 bases and 0 bases, with 8 bases remaining between them. CDR1 MNHNS and CDR2 SASEGT come from the germline V gene. The CDR3 is made up of 14 amino acids. CDR3 residues: CASSRTDSNQPQHF. Written as DNA, the CDR3 is TGTGCCAGCAGTAGGACAGATAGCAATCAGCCCCAGCATTTT.

The rearrangement links TRBV5-8 to TRBJ1-5, with D possibly being TRBD1 (5 bases). CDR3 size: 16 residues. V lost 5 bases and J lost 4, with 19 bases in between. CDR1 is SGHTS, CDR2 YDEGEE, per germline. The DNA for the CDR3 is TGTGCCAGCAGTTTCAGGGCAGGGTCGTCGAATCAGCCCCAGCATTTT. It translates to CASSFRAGSSNQPQHF.

The J gene is TRBJ1-3, the V gene TRBV19; D ambiguous. This CDR3 has 16 amino acids. Germline V gene sequence: CDR1 LNHDA, CDR2 SQIVND (reference sequence). V dropped 1 base and J dropped 1 base, with 11 bases sitting between them. The CDR3 DNA follows: TGTGCCAGTAGTATAGGAGCAGGCCTATCTGGAAACACCATATATTTT. Protein product: CASSIGAGLSGNTIYF.

V and J are TRBV7-2 and TRBJ2-1; 7 positions match TRBD2. From germline, CDR1 is SGHTA and CDR2 FQGNSA. The length of the CDR3 is 13 residues. The junction had 5 bases not matched to a gene; V was cut back by 3 bases and J by 9 bases. CDR3 sequence: CASSFRRGSEQFF. DNA for the CDR3: TGTGCCAGCAGCTTTCGGCGGGGGAGTGAGCAGTTCTTC. Based on the CDR3 plus reference TRBV7-2 and TRBJ2-1, the full variable domain is GAGVSQSPSNKVTEKGKDVELRCDPISGHTALYWYRQSLGQGLEFLIYFQGNSAPDKSGLPSDRFSAERTGGSVSTLTIQRTQQEDSAVYLCASSFRRGSEQFFGPGTRLTVL.

The chain carries TRBV19 and TRBJ2-1, with D possibly being TRBD2 (5 bases). The CDR3 covers 17 residues. The germline V gene has CDR1 LNHDA and CDR2 SQIVND (reference sequence). Trimming took 6 bases from V and 0 from J, leaving 18 bases between them. CDR3: CASSKSDYESSYNEQFF. The DNA for the CDR3 is TGTGCCAGTAGCAAGTCCGACTACGAAAGCTCCTACAATGAGCAGTTCTTC.

This chain links TRBV5-5 with TRBJ2-5; 8 bases fit TRBD1. Trimming took 3 bases from V and 5 from J; bases not matched to a gene: 3. Germline V gene sequence: CDR1 SGHKS, CDR2 YYEKEE (reference sequence). The CDR3 consists of 13 residues. CDR3 region: CASSSRGRETQYF. DNA of the CDR3: TGTGCCAGCAGCTCCAGGGGGCGGGAGACCCAGTACTTC.

This clone has more than one count but fewer than ten. The CDR3: CASSLVSGQNTEAFF. The CDR3 DNA is TGCGCCAGCAGCTTGGTTTCGGGACAGAACACTGAAGCTTTCTTT. The chain has TRBV5-1 and TRBJ1-1; D may be TRBD1 (6 bases). V lost 0 bases to trimming and J lost 1 base, with 10 bases between them. The CDR3 is 15 residues long. Germline values: CDR1 SGHRS, CDR2 YFSETQ. Supplemented by reference TRBV5-1 and TRBJ1-1, the full variable domain reads KAGVTQTPRYLIKTRGQQVTLSCSPISGHRSVSWYQQTPGQGLQFLFEYFSETQRNKGNFPGRFSGRQFSNSRSEMNVSTLELGDSALYLCASSLVSGQNTEAFFGQGTRLTVV.

This clone has only one observation. The genes are TRBV28 and TRBJ2-4; TRBD1 matches 9 bases. The V gene end was trimmed by 4 bases and the J gene end by 4 bases; junction bases not matched to a gene: 2. Germline CDR1 and CDR2: MDHEN and SYDVKM. The CDR3 runs 14 residues. The CDR3 bases are TGTGCCAGCAGTTCCGACAGGGGGAAAAACATTCAGTACTTC. This translates into CASSSDRGKNIQYF.

V is TRBV6-5 and J is TRBJ2-6; D unresolved. The CDR3 runs 15 residues. Trimming took 3 bases from V and 0 from J, leaving 6 bases between them. Germline V CDR1 and CDR2: MNHEY, SVGAGI. This CDR3 reads CASSYGLSGANVLTF. DNA of the CDR3: TGTGCCAGCAGTTATGGGCTCTCTGGGGCCAACGTCCTGACTTTC.

The chain has TRBV5-1 and TRBJ2-2; 8 bases match TRBD1. Germline CDR1 and CDR2: SGHRS and YFSETQ. The trim removed 3 bases at V and 5 bases at J, leaving 9 bases unmatched. The CDR3 is 16 amino acids. CDR3 residues: CASSSRLDRGTGELFF. Here the CDR3 DNA reads TGCGCCAGCAGCTCCCGCCTCGACAGGGGTACCGGGGAGCTGTTTTTT. The full variable domain, rest sourced from reference TRBV5-1 and TRBJ2-2, is KAGVTQTPRYLIKTRGQQVTLSCSPISGHRSVSWYQQTPGQGLQFLFEYFSETQRNKGNFPGRFSGRQFSNSRSEMNVSTLELGDSALYLCASSSRLDRGTGELFFGEGSRLTVL.

This clone has only a few counts. The gene calls are TRBV6-4 and TRBJ2-3; 10 bases fit TRBD2. V lost 4 bases to trimming and J lost 3 bases; unmatched junction nucleotides: 7. The CDR3 has 16 residues. CDR1 is MRHNA, CDR2 SNTAGT, per germline. The CDR3: CASSAISGGRTDTQYF. The CDR3 region has the DNA TGTGCCAGCAGTGCGATTAGCGGGGGGAGGACAGATACGCAGTATTTT.

There are a few counts of this clone. The chain uses TRBV5-4 and TRBJ1-1; tentative D call: TRBD1 (6 bases). Germline V CDR1 and CDR2: SGHNT, YYREEE (reference sequence). V lost 6 bases and J 3 bases, leaving 12 bases between the germline ends. The CDR3 extends over 13 amino acids. The CDR3 DNA follows: TGTGCCAGCAATACAGGGTGGGACACTGAAGCTTTCTTT. Translating it yields CASNTGWDTEAFF. Using reference TRBV5-4 and TRBJ1-1 for the parts outside the CDR3, the full variable domain is ETGVTQSPTHLIKTRGQQVTLRCSSQSGHNTVSWYQQALGQGPQFIFQYYREEENGRGNFPPRFSGLQFPNYSSELNVNALELDDSALYLCASNTGWDTEAFFGQGTRLTVV.

The chain employs TRBV7-6 and TRBJ1-6; D is possibly TRBD1 (5 bases). Trimming stripped 1 base from V and 7 bases from J, with 14 bases between. Germline V gene data show CDR1 as SGHVS and CDR2 as FNYEAQ. This CDR3 has 16 amino acids. CDR3 region: CASSLEPSGNNSPLHF. In DNA, the CDR3 is TGTGCCAGCAGCTTAGAACCCTCAGGGAACAATTCACCCCTCCACTTT.

This clone was detected only once. The J gene is TRBJ2-3, the V gene TRBV18, with TRBD2 matching 7 bases. CDR1 is KGHSH and CDR2 is LQKENI in the germline V gene. The CDR3 is 14 amino acids. J was trimmed by 8 bases and V by 6 bases; bases with no gene match: 11. The CDR3 spells CASSIGQTSSTQYF. CDR3 nucleotides: TGTGCCAGCTCTATAGGTCAGACTAGCAGTACGCAGTATTTT.

As for this clone: The sample contains more than one DNA sequence encoding this CDR3. CDR3 DNA sequence: TGTGCCAGCCGGGACAGGGCATACACTGAAGCTTTCTTT. Its translation: CASRDRAYTEAFF. V usage is TRBV6-1 and J usage is TRBJ1-1; TRBD1 matches at 9 bases. The length of the CDR3 is 13 residues. The ends lost 8 bases at V and 3 bases at J; junction bases unmatched: 4. Looked up from germline, CDR1 is MNHNS and CDR2 is SASEGT.

V usage is TRBV29-1 and J usage is TRBJ1-3; tentative D call: TRBD1 (5 bases). The CDR3 length is 13 residues. Germline CDR1 is SQVTM and CDR2 is ANQGSEA. V lost 5 bases and J 4 bases, leaving 12 bases between the germline ends. Here the CDR3 DNA reads TGCAGCGTTAACGACAGATCGGGAAACACCATATATTTT. It translates to CSVNDRSGNTIYF.

The rearrangement links TRBV5-4 to TRBJ1-3; TRBD1 matches at 8 bases. This CDR3 has 15 amino acids. V was clipped by 0 bases and J by 4 bases; unmatched bases: 3. The germline V gene has CDR1 SGHNT and CDR2 YYREEE (reference sequence). The CDR3 coding sequence is TGTGCCAGCAGCTTGGCAGGACAGGGAGGAAACACCATATATTTT. Its translation is CASSLAGQGGNTIYF.

V usage is TRBV27 and J usage is TRBJ2-3; a possible D gene is TRBD1 (5 bases). CDR3 length: 16 amino acids. CDR1 and CDR2 from the germline V gene are MNHEY and SMNVEV (reference sequence). Trimming shortened V by 6 bases and J by 3 bases, and 19 bases separated the two germline ends. This CDR3 is CASSHQDKLSTDTQYF. As DNA, the CDR3 is TGTGCCAGCAGCCATCAGGACAAGCTTAGTACAGATACGCAGTATTTT.

This clone is a singleton in its sample. V gene TRBV7-8 combines with J gene TRBJ1-1; no clear D. The CDR3 has 14 amino acids. V lost 1 base and J 5 bases, leaving 11 bases between the germline ends. The germline V gene encodes CDR1 SGHVS and CDR2 FQNEAQ. The CDR3 region has the DNA TGTGCCAGCAGCTTAGTGGGGTGGGAGACTGAAGCTTTCTTT. This gives the protein CASSLVGWETEAFF.

This rearrangement joins TRBV7-9 to TRBJ2-3; D might be TRBD1 (5 bases). V was shortened by 1 base and J by 4 bases, with 9 bases between the two germline ends. Germline loops: CDR1 SEHNR, CDR2 FQNEAQ (reference sequence). This CDR3 comprises 14 residues. The CDR3 spells CASSLGDRADTQYF. The CDR3 nucleotides read TGTGCCAGCAGCTTAGGAGACAGAGCAGATACGCAGTATTTT.

The chain uses TRBV10-1 and TRBJ2-2; a possible D gene is TRBD1 (6 bases). Germline-derived CDR1 and CDR2 are WNHNN and SYGVQD (reference sequence). Trimming cost V 8 bases and J 0 bases, with 7 bases left between them. The CDR3 has 13 residues. The chain's CDR3 is CASQGPNTGELFF. The CDR3 DNA follows: TGCGCCAGCCAGGGGCCGAACACCGGGGAGCTGTTTTTT.

This clone was recorded once. The chain uses TRBV6-6 and TRBJ1-4; D unclear. The germline CDR1 and CDR2 sequences are MNHNY and SVGAGI (reference sequence). This CDR3 spans 13 amino acids. V was clipped by 0 bases and J by 8 bases, with 7 bases between them. The CDR3 DNA follows: TGTGCCAGCAGTTACTCGAGAGGGGAAAAACTGTTTTTT. Protein: CASSYSRGEKLFF.

The chain joins TRBV9 to TRBJ1-4; tentative D call: TRBD1 (5 bases). Germline CDR1 is SGDLS and CDR2 is YYNGEE. Trimming took off 0 bases at V and 8 bases at J, with 17 bases between the two ends. This CDR3 comprises 16 residues. The CDR3: CASSVGGRGVGEKLFF. The CDR3 bases are TGTGCCAGCAGCGTAGGGGGGAGGGGAGTGGGGGAAAAACTGTTTTTT.